The 6 T cell receptor beta chains below come from one sample, sequenced in a study of T cell responses to AZD1222 COVID-19 vaccine. Generated by immunoSEQ multiplex PCR, the TCRdb table keeps only in-frame clones and is missing some. The repertoire includes about 100,000 clones, approximately 90% of them detected once, and about a sixth sits in the top ten. Material: peripheral blood, obtained on day 0 of AZD1222 vaccination. These receptor sequences come from an adult in good health.

The chain has TRBV19 and TRBJ2-1, with a weak D call TRBD1 (7 bases). This CDR3 has 13 amino acids. Trimming stripped 5 bases from V and 7 bases from J, with 12 bases between. CDR1 and CDR2 (germline): LNHDA, SQIVND (reference sequence). The CDR3 coding sequence is TGTGCCAGTAGTCACAGGGGAGGTAATGAGCAGTTCTTC. Its translation is CASSHRGGNEQFF.

J is TRBJ1-3 and V is TRBV10-3; 10 bases line up with TRBD1. The germline V gene encodes CDR1 ENHRY and CDR2 SYGVKD. After removal of 4 bases from V and 8 bases from J, the junction contained 5 bases not matched to a gene. CDR3 length: 14 amino acids. The CDR3 is CAISANGQGDTIYF. The DNA for the CDR3 is TGTGCCATCAGTGCCAATGGACAGGGGGACACCATATATTTT.

The rearrangement uses TRBV9 and TRBJ2-3; 11 nucleotides line up with TRBD2. J was trimmed by 5 bases and V by 4 bases; bases with no gene match: 6. Germline loops: CDR1 SGDLS, CDR2 YYNGEE. The CDR3 totals 15 residues. The CDR3: CASSQFGLAGDTQYF. Here the CDR3 DNA reads TGTGCCAGCAGCCAATTTGGACTAGCGGGAGATACGCAGTATTTT. Full variable domain (remainder filled in from reference TRBV9 and TRBJ2-3): DSGVTQTPKHLITATGQRVTLRCSPRSGDLSVYWYQQSLDQGLQFLIQYYNGEERAKGNILERFSAQQFPDLHSELNLSSLELGDSALYFCASSQFGLAGDTQYFGPGTRLTVL.

This clone has a handful of counts. The V call is TRBV11-1, the J call TRBJ1-2; 7 bases are shared with TRBD1. From germline, CDR1 is SGHAT and CDR2 FQDESV (reference sequence). The CDR3 totals 13 residues. Unmatched junction bases numbered 6, after V lost 4 bases and J lost 7 bases. The CDR3 protein is CASSSGGYSGYTF. The CDR3, as DNA: TGTGCCAGCAGCTCAGGGGGTTACTCTGGCTACACCTTC.

This clone was recorded only once. The V gene is TRBV7-9, the J gene TRBJ1-1; no firm D call. CDR1 is SEHNR, CDR2 FQNEAQ, per germline (reference sequence). The ends were cut back, 3 bases at V and 3 bases at J, with 5 bases in the middle. CDR3 size: 12 residues. CDR3 protein: CASSFRYTEAFF. CDR3 in DNA: TGTGCCAGCAGCTTCCGCTACACTGAAGCTTTCTTT. Full variable domain (remainder filled in from reference TRBV7-9 and TRBJ1-1): DTGVSQNPRHKITKRGQNVTFRCDPISEHNRLYWYRQTLGQGPEFLTYFQNEAQLEKSRLLSDRFSAERPKGSFSTLEIQRTEQGDSAMYLCASSFRYTEAFFGQGTRLTVV.

Comments on this clone: At one boundary the junction diverges from the germline segment, which might be a read error. Other DNA sequences from this sample encode an identical CDR3 as well. This chain uses TRBV4-1 with TRBJ2-7; tentatively, D is TRBD2 (5 bases). CDR1 and CDR2 from the germline V gene are MGHRA and YSYEKL. The CDR3 is 16 amino acids. This chain's CDR3 is CASSLRSGGRTYEQYF. For the CDR3, the DNA is TGCGCCAGCAGCCTAAGATCAGGAGGCCGGACCTACGAGCAATACTTC.